This T cell receptor (beta chain) was identified during a study of cytomegalovirus exposure and HLA in healthy donors. Study-wide results and limits: It was approximately 150 TCR beta chains that were listed as cytomegalovirus-associated. Later, an analysis found that common viral pathogens appeared to be linked with several of the most significant clusters.

CDR3 length: 15 residues. V was clipped by 5 bases and J by 6 bases, with 17 bases between them. CDR1 and CDR2 (germline): MGHRA, YSYEKL. This clone appeared a few times. What it binds is not known. These donors, healthy bone marrow donors, were studied. This PCR relied on a set of 60 Vbeta primers and 13 Jbeta primers. Sequencing was performed with immunoSEQ multiplex PCR; in TCRdb, only in-frame clones are kept and a portion is missing. This sample has roughly 200,000 clones, with approximately 80% found just once. The sequenced sample was PBMCs. The rearrangement links TRBV4-1 to TRBJ1-5, with D possibly TRBD1 on 6 matching bases. The TCR comes from a woman aged 40-49 years in good health and CMV-seronegative. The chain's CDR3 is CASSLRQDGAQPQHF. CDR3 bases: TGCGCCAGCAGCTTAAGACAGGACGGTGCTCAGCCCCAGCATTTT.